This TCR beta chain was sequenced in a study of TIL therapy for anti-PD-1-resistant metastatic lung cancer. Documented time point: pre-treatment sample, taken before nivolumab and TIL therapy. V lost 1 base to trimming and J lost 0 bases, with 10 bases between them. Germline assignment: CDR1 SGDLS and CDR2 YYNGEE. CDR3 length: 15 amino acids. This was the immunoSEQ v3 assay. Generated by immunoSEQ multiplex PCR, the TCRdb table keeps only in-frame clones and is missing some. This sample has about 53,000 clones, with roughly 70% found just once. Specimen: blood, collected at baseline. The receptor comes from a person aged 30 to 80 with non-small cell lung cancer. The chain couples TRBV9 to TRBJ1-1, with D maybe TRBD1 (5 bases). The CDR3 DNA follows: TGTGCCAGCAGCGTACAAGGGGTAATGAACACTGAAGCTTTCTTT. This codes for CASSVQGVMNTEAFF. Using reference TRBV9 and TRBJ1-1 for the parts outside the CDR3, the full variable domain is DSGVTQTPKHLITATGQRVTLRCSPRSGDLSVYWYQQSLDQGLQFLIQYYNGEERAKGNILERFSAQQFPDLHSELNLSSLELGDSALYFCASSVQGVMNTEAFFGQGTRLTVV.